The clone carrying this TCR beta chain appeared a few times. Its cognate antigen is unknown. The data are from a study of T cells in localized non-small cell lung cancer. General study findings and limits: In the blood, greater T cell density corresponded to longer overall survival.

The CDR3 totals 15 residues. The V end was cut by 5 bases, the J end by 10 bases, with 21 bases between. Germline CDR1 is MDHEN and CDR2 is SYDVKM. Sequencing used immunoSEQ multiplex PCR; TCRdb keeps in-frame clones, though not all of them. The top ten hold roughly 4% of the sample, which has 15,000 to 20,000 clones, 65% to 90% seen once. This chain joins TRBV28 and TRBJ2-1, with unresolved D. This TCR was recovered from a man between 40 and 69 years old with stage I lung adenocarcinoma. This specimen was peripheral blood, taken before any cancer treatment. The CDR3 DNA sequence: TGTGCCAGCAGTCCCCGGCTAGTTCGACAAGGGGAGCAGTTCTTC. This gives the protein CASSPRLVRQGEQFF.